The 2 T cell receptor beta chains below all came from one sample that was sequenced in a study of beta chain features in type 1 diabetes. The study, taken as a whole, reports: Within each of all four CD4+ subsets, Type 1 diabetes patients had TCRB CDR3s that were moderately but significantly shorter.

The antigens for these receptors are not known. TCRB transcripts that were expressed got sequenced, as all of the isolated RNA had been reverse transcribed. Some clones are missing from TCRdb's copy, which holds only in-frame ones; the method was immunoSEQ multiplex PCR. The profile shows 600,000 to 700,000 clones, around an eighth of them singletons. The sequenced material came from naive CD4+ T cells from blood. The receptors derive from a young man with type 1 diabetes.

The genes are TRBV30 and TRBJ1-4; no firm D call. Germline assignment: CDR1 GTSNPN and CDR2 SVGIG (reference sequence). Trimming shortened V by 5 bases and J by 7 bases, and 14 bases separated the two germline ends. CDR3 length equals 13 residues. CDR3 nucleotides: TGTGCCTGGGGACTTATCCGGGGTGAAAAACTGTTTTTT. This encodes CAWGLIRGEKLFF.

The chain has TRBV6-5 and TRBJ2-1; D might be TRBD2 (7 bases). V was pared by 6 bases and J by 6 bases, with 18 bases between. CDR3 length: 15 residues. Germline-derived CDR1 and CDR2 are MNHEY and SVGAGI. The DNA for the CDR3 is TGTGCCAGCAGACGCAATGCGGGGGCTGGCAATGAGCAGTTCTTC. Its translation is CASRRNAGAGNEQFF.